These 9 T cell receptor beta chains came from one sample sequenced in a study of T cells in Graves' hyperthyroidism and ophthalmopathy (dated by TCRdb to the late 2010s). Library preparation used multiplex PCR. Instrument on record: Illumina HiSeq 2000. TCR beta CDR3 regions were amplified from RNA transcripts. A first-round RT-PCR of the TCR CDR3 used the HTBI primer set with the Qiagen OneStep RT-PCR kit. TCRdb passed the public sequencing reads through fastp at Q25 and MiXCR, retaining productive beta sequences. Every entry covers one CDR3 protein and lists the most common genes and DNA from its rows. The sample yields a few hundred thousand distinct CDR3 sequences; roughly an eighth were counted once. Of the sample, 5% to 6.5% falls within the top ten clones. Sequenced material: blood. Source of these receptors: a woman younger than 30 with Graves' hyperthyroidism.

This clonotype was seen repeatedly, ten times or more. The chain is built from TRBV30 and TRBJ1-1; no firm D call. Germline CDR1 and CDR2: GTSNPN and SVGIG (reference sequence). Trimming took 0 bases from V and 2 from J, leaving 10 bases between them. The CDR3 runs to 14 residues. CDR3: CAWSVHGLNTEAFF. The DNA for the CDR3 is TGTGCCTGGAGTGTTCATGGGCTTAACACTGAAGCTTTCTTT.

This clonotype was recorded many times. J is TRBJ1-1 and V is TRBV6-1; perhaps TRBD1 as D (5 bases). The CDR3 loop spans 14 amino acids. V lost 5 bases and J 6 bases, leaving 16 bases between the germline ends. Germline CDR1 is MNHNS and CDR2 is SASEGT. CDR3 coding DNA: TGTGCCAGCAGTAAAGACGGACGGGGCGCTGAAGCTTTCTTT. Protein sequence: CASSKDGRGAEAFF.

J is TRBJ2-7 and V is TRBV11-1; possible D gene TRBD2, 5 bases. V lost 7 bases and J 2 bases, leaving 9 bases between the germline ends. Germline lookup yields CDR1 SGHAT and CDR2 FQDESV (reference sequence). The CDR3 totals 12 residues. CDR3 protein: CASTAGTYEQYF. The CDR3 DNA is TGTGCCAGCACCGCGGGCACCTACGAGCAGTACTTC.

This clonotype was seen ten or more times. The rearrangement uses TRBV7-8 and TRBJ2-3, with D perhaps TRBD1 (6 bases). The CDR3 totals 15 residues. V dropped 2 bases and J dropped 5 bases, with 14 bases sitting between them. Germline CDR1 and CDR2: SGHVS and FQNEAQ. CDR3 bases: TGTGCCAGCAGCTTAATTGGGGGCGGCGGAGATACGCAGTATTTT. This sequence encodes CASSLIGGGGDTQYF.

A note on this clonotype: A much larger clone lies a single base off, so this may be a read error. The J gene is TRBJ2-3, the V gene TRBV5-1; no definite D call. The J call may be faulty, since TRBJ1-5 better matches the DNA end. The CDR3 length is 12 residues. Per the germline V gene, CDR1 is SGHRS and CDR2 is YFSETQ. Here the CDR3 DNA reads TGCGCCAGCAGTTGGGCGTGGGATACGCAGCATTTT. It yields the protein CASSWAWDTQHF.

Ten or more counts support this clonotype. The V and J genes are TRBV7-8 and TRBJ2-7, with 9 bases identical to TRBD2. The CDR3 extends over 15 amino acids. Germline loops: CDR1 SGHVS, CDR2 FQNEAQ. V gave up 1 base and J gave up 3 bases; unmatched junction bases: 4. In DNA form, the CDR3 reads TGTGCCAGCAGCTTAGGCGGGAGGGCGATCTACGAGCAGTACTTC. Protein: CASSLGGRAIYEQYF.

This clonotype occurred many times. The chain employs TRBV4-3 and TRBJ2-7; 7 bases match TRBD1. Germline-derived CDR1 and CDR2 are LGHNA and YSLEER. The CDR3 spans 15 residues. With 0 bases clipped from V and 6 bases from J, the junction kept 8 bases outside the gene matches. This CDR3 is CASSQDRVTGREQYF. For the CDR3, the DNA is TGCGCCAGCAGCCAAGATAGGGTGACAGGGCGCGAGCAGTACTTC.

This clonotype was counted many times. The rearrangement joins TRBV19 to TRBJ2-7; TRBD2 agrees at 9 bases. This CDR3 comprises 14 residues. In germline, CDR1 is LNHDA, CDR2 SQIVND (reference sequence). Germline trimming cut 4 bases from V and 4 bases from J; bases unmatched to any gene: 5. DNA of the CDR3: TGTGCCAGTAGTACGCGGGAGGGCCTGTACGAGCAGTACTTC. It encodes CASSTREGLYEQYF.

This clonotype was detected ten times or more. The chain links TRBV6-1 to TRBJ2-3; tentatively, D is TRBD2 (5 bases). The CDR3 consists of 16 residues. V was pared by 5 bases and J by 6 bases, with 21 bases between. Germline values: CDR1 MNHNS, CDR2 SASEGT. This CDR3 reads CASSTTGGWEVDTQYF. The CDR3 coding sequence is TGTGCCAGCAGTACTACCGGAGGTTGGGAAGTGGATACGCAGTATTTT.